Below are 11 T cell receptor beta chains sequenced from a single sample in a study of T cell changes during pregnancy in multiple sclerosis. Method: immunoSEQ multiplex PCR; TCRdb's copy keeps in-frame clones and lacks some. The table records roughly 99,000 clones, roughly 92% of them present only once. This sample comprised peripheral blood, obtained in the third trimester of pregnancy. The receptor source for this set is a female donor in good health, enrolled as a control in a pregnancy study.

The chain recombines TRBV7-2 with TRBJ2-2; 8 nucleotides line up with TRBD1. Germline V gives CDR1 SGHTA, CDR2 FQGNSA. After removal of 7 bases from V and 5 bases from J, the junction contained 12 bases not matched to a gene. There are 16 residues in the CDR3. CDR3 coding DNA: TGTGCCAGCACACCCCAATCAGGGGGCGGGACCGGGGAGCTGTTTTTT. This sequence encodes CASTPQSGGGTGELFF.

This chain connects TRBV5-4 to TRBJ2-7, with D hard to call. Germline CDR1 and CDR2: SGHNT and YYREEE (reference sequence). V was trimmed by 4 bases and J by 5 bases, leaving 19 bases between them. CDR3 length equals 15 residues. The CDR3 protein is CASSHPGRVFHEQYF. DNA for the CDR3: TGTGCCAGCAGCCATCCCGGTCGGGTCTTCCACGAGCAGTACTTC.

The chain is built from TRBV4-3 and TRBJ2-1; a weak D match, TRBD2 (7 bases). The CDR3 is 16 amino acids. Germline assignment: CDR1 LGHNA and CDR2 YSLEER. Trimming stripped 4 bases from V and 5 bases from J, with 18 bases between. The CDR3 sequence is CASSRLRGTNHNEQFF. The CDR3 DNA reads as TGCGCCAGCAGCCGATTAAGGGGGACTAACCACAATGAGCAGTTCTTC.

The genes are TRBV5-1 and TRBJ2-7; D may be TRBD2 (6 bases). V lost 4 bases, J lost 0 bases, and 17 bases lay in between. The germline V gene encodes CDR1 SGHRS and CDR2 YFSETQ. The CDR3 spans 16 residues. The CDR3 region has the DNA TGCGCCAGCAGCGGGGGGATTAATCCGGGCTCCTACGAGCAGTACTTC. Residues: CASSGGINPGSYEQYF.

This rearrangement joins TRBV11-3 to TRBJ1-1, with TRBD1 as a possible D gene (5 bases). Germline V gene sequence: CDR1 SGHNT, CDR2 YENEEA. The CDR3 runs to 13 residues. V was trimmed by 4 bases and J by 5 bases, leaving 11 bases between them. As DNA, the CDR3 is TGTGCCAGCAGCTGGGGCTTGGGGACTGAAGCTTTCTTT. As protein: CASSWGLGTEAFF.

This chain connects TRBV15 to TRBJ1-5; 8 nucleotides align to TRBD1. V gave up 0 bases and J gave up 7 bases; unmatched junction bases: 8. The CDR3 covers 16 residues. Germline assignment: CDR1 LNHNV and CDR2 YYDKDF (reference sequence). CDR3 in amino acids: CATSRDPTTGGQPQHF. As DNA, the CDR3 is TGTGCCACCAGCAGAGATCCTACAACAGGGGGGCAGCCCCAGCATTTT.

The rearrangement joins TRBV10-1 to TRBJ1-1, with D unclear. This CDR3 contains 13 residues. CDR1 is WNHNN and CDR2 is SYGVQD in the germline V gene (reference sequence). Trimming took 3 bases from V and 6 from J, leaving 11 bases between them. CDR3 sequence: CASSDYLEPEAFF. In DNA, the CDR3 is TGCGCCAGCAGTGACTATCTGGAGCCTGAAGCTTTCTTT.

This chain uses TRBV7-9 with TRBJ2-5; 8 bases fit TRBD2. CDR1 is SEHNR, CDR2 FQNEAQ, per germline (reference sequence). The junction had 7 bases not matched to a gene; V was cut back by 0 bases and J by 4 bases. The CDR3 has 16 residues. The CDR3 region has the DNA TGTGCCAGCAGCTTAGCCTCGGGGGGGGCCAGAGAGACCCAGTACTTC. It codes for CASSLASGGARETQYF.

The chain is built from TRBV6-5 and TRBJ1-5, with TRBD1 as a possible D gene (6 bases). The CDR3 has 14 amino acids. Per germline, CDR1 MNHEY and CDR2 SVGAGI. Trimming shortened V by 6 bases and J by 2 bases, and 11 bases separated the two germline ends. CDR3 sequence: CASRTNRGNQPQHF. CDR3 DNA sequence: TGTGCCAGCAGGACCAACAGGGGCAATCAGCCCCAGCATTTT.

The V and J genes are TRBV5-6 and TRBJ1-2; D is undetermined. V was pared by 0 bases and J by 4 bases, with 13 bases between. This CDR3 comprises 15 residues. Germline loops: CDR1 SGHDT, CDR2 YYEEEE. The CDR3 is CASSLADTHSYGYTF. Here the CDR3 DNA reads TGTGCCAGCAGCTTGGCCGACACTCACTCCTATGGCTACACCTTC.

V usage is TRBV6-1 and J usage is TRBJ2-7; TRBD1 matches 9 bases. The trim removed 2 bases at V and 5 bases at J, leaving 10 bases unmatched. Germline V CDR1 and CDR2: MNHNS, SASEGT. The CDR3 consists of 16 residues. The CDR3 spells CASSEPPGQGRNEQYF. The CDR3 coding sequence is TGTGCCAGCAGTGAACCCCCGGGACAGGGACGCAACGAGCAGTACTTC.